This T cell receptor beta chain was captured in a study of T-cell reconstitution after alpha-beta-depleted transplantation in children. Researchers prepared the TCRbeta library using unique molecular identifiers, the study reports. A single record per CDR3 protein comes from TCRdb applying MiXCR to the PCR reads. This sample carries 95,000 to 150,000 distinct CDR3 sequences, about 21% of them seen once, and the ten largest clones take over 9.5%. This CDR3 region has 12 residues. Trimming took 7 bases from V and 7 from J, leaving 17 bases between them. The germline V gene has CDR1 DFQATT and CDR2 SNEGSKA (reference sequence).

The V gene is TRBV20-1, the J gene TRBJ2-7; D is perhaps TRBD1 (5 bases). The TCR comes from a male patient between 2 and 10 years old who had a stem cell transplant for chronic granulomatous disease, so the T cells may come from the graft donor. This material consisted of PBMCs, mostly from graft donor cells, taken 180 days after TCRalphabeta/CD19-depleted stem cell transplant. The CDR3 DNA reads as TGCAGTGGCACGGACAAGACGGAAGAGCAGTACTTC. Amino acid sequence: CSGTDKTEEQYF.